This T cell receptor (beta chain) originates from a study of radiotherapy plus CTLA-4 blockade in lung cancer. Background on the study: Around 18% of patients responded objectively, and about 33% achieved disease control. Points from the study as a whole: After treatment with radiotherapy plus ipilimumab, TCR clones that came from the tumor expanded in blood. Alongside interferon-beta, early blood T cell clone dynamics were reportedly the best predictor of response.

For this clone: Its antigen remains unidentified.

In chemo-refractory metastatic non-small-cell lung cancer, patients got ipilimumab CTLA-4 blockade together with focal radiation. Profiling relied on immunoSEQ multiplex PCR, and the TCRdb table lists in-frame clones only, not all of them. The repertoire holds about 88,000 clones, with more than 70% as singletons. The CDR3 sequence is 15 residues long. Germline V gene data show CDR1 as MDHEN and CDR2 as SYDVKM. Trimming cost V 5 bases and J 4 bases, with 17 bases left between them. The receptor comes from a human donor with non-small cell lung cancer that progressed on radiotherapy plus ipilimumab. The starting material was peripheral blood, obtained from a patient treated with radiotherapy plus ipilimumab. The rearrangement joins TRBV28 to TRBJ1-1, with D unclear. For the CDR3, the DNA is TGTGCCAGCAGTCGACCCCGGGTGGCTGGCACTGAAGCTTTCTTT. It encodes CASSRPRVAGTEAFF.